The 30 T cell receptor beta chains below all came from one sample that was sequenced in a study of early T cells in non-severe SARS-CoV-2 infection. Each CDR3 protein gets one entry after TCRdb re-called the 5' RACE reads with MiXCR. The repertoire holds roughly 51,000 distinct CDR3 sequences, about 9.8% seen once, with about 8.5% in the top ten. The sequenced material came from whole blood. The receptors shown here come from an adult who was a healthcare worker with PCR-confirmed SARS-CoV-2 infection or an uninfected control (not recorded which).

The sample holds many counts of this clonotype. The CDR3 region is CASSPGRAWEQYF. The CDR3, as DNA: TGTGCCAGCAGTCCAGGAAGGGCCTGGGAGCAGTACTTC. The chain uses TRBV12-3 or TRBV12-4 and TRBJ2-7; D ambiguous. The germline V and J ends were trimmed by 5 bases and 7 bases, with 15 bases remaining between them. The CDR3 runs to 13 residues.

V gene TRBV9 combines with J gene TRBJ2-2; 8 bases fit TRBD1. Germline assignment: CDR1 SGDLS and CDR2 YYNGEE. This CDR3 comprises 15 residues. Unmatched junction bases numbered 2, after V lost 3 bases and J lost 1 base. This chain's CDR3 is CASSETGVNTGELFF. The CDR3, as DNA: TGTGCCAGCAGCGAGACAGGGGTGAACACCGGGGAGCTGTTTTTT.

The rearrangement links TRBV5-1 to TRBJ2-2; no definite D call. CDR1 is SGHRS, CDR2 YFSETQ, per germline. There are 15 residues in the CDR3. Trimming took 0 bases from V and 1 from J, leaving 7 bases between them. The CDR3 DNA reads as TGCGCCAGCAGCTTGGTGTCAGGGAACACCGGGGAGCTGTTTTTT. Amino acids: CASSLVSGNTGELFF.

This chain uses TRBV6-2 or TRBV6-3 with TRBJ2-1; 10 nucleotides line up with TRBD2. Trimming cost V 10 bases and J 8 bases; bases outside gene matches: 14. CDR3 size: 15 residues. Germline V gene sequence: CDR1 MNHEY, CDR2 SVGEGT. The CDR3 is CATTPSLAGRDEQFF. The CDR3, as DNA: TGTGCCACCACACCGTCACTAGCGGGACGGGATGAGCAGTTCTTC.

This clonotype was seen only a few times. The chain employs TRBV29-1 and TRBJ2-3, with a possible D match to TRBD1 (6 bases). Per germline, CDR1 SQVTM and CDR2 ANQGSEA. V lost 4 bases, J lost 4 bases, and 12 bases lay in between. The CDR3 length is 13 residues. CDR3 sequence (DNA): TGCAGCGTTGTTACAGGGTTTTCAGATACGCAGTATTTT. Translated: CSVVTGFSDTQYF.

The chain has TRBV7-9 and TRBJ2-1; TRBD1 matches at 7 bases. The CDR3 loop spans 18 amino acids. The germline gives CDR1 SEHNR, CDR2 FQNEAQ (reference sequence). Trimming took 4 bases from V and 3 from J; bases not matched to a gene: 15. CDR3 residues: CASSSSRRGQLFYNEQFF. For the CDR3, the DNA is TGTGCCAGCAGCTCCAGCCGCCGGGGACAGCTCTTCTACAATGAGCAGTTCTTC.

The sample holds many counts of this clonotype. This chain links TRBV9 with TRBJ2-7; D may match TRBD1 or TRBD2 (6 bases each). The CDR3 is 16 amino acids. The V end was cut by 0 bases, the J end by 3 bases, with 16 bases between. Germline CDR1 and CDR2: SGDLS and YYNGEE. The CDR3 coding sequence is TGTGCCAGCAGCGTAGAAGGAGGGGGGATAGTCTACGAGCAGTACTTC. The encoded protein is CASSVEGGGIVYEQYF.

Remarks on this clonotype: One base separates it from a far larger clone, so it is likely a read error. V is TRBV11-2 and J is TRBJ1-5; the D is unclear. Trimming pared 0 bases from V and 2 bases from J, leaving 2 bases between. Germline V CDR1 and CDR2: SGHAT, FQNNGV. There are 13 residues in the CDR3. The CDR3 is CASSLDGNQPQHF. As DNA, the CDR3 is TGTGCCAGCAGCTTAGACGGCAATCAGCCCCAGCATTTT.

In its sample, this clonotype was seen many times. The CDR3 region is CASSFSGRLYEQYF. The CDR3 bases are TGTGCCAGCAGTTTTTCGGGACGCCTCTACGAGCAGTACTTC. The chain employs TRBV27 and TRBJ2-7; D assignment may be TRBD1 or TRBD2 (5 bases each). The CDR3 consists of 14 residues. Germline-derived CDR1 and CDR2 are MNHEY and SMNVEV (reference sequence). Trimming removed 3 bases from V and 3 bases from J, with 12 bases in between.

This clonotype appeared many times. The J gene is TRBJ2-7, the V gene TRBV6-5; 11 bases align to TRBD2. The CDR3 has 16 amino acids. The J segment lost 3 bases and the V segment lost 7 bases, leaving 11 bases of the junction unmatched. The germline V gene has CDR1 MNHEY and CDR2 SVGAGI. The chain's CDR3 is CASTNLLAGVDYEQYF. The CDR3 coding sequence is TGTGCCAGCACCAACCTACTAGCGGGAGTGGACTACGAGCAGTACTTC.

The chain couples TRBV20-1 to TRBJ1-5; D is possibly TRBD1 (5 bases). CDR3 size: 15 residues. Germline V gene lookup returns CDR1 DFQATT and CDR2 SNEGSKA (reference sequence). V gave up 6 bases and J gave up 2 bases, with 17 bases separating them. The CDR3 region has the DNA TGCAGTGCCAAGAGGGGAGACCGGGGCAATCAGCCCCAGCATTTT. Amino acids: CSAKRGDRGNQPQHF.

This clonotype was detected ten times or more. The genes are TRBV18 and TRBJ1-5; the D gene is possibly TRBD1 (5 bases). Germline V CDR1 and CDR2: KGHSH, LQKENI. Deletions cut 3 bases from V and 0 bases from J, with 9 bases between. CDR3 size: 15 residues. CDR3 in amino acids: CASSPGLSSNQPQHF. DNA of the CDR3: TGTGCCAGCTCACCGGGACTCAGTAGCAATCAGCCCCAGCATTTT.

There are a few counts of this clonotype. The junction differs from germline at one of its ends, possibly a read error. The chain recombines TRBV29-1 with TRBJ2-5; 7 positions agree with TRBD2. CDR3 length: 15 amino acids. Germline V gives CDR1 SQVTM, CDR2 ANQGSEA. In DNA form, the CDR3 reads TGCAGCGTTGAAGGAACTAGCGTGGATCAAGAGACCCAGTATTTC. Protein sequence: CSVEGTSVDQETQYF. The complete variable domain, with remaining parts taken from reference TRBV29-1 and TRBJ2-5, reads SAVISQKPSRDICQRGTSLTIQCQVDSQVTMMFWYRQQPGQSLTLIATANQGSEATYESGFVIDKFPISRPNLTFSTLTVSNMSPEDSSIYLCSVEGTSVDQETQYFGPGTRLLVL.

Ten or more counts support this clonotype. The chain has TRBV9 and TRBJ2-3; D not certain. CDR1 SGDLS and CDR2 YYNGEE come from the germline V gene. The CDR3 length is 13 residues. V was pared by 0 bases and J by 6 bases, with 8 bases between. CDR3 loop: CASSVEQSDTQYF. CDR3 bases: TGTGCCAGCAGCGTAGAGCAGTCCGATACGCAGTATTTT.

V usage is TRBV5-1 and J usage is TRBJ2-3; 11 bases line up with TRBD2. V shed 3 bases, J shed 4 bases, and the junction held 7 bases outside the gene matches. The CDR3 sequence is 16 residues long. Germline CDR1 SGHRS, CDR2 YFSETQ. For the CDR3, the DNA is TGCGCCAGCAGCTCTGGAGGGACTAGCGGATCAGATACGCAGTATTTT. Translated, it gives CASSSGGTSGSDTQYF.

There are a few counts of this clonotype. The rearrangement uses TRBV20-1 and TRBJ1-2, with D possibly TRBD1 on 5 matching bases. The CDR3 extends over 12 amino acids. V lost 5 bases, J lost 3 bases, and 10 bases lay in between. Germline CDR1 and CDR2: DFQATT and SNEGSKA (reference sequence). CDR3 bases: TGCAGTGCTTGTTGGGGGGACTATGGCTACACCTTC. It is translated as CSACWGDYGYTF.

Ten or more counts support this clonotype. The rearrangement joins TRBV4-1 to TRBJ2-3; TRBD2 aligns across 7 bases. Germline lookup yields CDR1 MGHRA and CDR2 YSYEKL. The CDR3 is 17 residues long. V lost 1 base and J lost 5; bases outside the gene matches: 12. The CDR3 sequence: CASSQVGGGRTQDTQYF. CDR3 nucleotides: TGCGCCAGCAGCCAAGTAGGAGGCGGGAGAACACAAGATACGCAGTATTTT.

The CDR3 region is CASGGVGELFF. The CDR3, as DNA: TGTGCCAGCGGTGGGGTCGGGGAGCTGTTTTTT. The V and J genes are TRBV5-5 and TRBJ2-2; D gene uncertain. V lost 7 bases and J lost 7, with 8 bases in between. This CDR3 has 11 residues. Germline V gives CDR1 SGHKS, CDR2 YYEKEE (reference sequence).

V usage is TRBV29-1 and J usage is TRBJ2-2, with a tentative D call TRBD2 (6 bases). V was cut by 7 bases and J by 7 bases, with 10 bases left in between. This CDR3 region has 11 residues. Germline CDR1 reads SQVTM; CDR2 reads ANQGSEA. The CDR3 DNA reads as TGCAGCGCGGAGGAGGGCGGGGAGCTGTTTTTT. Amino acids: CSAEEGGELFF.

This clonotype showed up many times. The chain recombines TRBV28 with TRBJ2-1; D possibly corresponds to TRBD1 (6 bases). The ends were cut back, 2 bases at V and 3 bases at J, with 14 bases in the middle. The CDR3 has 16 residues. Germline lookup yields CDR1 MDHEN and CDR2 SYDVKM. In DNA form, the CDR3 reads TGTGCCAGCAGTTTAAGTTCAGGGGCCCTCTACAATGAGCAGTTCTTC. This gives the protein CASSLSSGALYNEQFF.

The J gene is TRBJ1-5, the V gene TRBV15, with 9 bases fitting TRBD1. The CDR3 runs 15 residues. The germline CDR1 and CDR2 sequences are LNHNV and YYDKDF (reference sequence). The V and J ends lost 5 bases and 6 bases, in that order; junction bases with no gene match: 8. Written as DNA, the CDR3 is TGTGCCACCAGCTCTACGACAGGGGGGATTCAGCCCCAGCATTTT. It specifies CATSSTTGGIQPQHF.

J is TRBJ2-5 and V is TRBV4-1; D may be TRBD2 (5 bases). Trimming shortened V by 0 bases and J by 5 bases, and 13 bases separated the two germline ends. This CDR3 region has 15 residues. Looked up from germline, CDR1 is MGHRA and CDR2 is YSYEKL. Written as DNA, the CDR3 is TGCGCCAGCAGCCAAGAGCCCCATCCGGGGGAGACCCAGTACTTC. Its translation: CASSQEPHPGETQYF.

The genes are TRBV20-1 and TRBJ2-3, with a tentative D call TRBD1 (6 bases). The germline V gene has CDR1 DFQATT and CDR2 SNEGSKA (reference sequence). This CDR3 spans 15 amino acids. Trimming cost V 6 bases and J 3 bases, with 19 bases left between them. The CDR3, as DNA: TGCAGTGCCAACTCGAACAGGGTTCAAACAGATACGCAGTATTTT. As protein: CSANSNRVQTDTQYF.

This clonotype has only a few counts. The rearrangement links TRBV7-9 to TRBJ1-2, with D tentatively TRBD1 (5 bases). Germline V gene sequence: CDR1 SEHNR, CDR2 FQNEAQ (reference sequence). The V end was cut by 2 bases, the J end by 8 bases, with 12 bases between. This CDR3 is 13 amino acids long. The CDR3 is CASSLLGTRGYTF. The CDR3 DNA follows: TGTGCCAGCAGCTTATTGGGGACGCGGGGCTACACCTTC. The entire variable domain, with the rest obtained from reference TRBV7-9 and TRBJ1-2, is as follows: DTGVSQNPRHKITKRGQNVTFRCDPISEHNRLYWYRQTLGQGPEFLTYFQNEAQLEKSRLLSDRFSAERPKGSFSTLEIQRTEQGDSAMYLCASSLLGTRGYTFGSGTRLTVV.

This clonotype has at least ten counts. In nucleotides, the CDR3 is TGTGCCAGCAGCTTGGCTGCGAGCGGGAGTAGGGAATTGCAGTTCTTC. Residues: CASSLAASGSRELQFF. The rearrangement joins TRBV5-5 to TRBJ2-1; 8 bases line up with TRBD2. With V trimmed by 0 bases and J by 12 bases, 14 bases remained unmatched. The CDR3 contains 16 residues. Germline V gives CDR1 SGHKS, CDR2 YYEKEE (reference sequence).

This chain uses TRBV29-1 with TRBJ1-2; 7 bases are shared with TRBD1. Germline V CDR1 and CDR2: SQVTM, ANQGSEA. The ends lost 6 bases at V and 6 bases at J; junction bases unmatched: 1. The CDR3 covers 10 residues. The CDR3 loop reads CSVTGNGYTF. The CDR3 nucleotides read TGCAGCGTGACAGGGAATGGCTACACCTTC.

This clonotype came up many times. CDR3 bases: TGTGCCAGCGTGGTGGGGGGCACTGAAGCTTTCTTT. Residues: CASVVGGTEAFF. The chain joins TRBV27 to TRBJ1-1; tentatively, D is TRBD1 (5 bases). This CDR3 comprises 12 residues. Deletions cut 8 bases from V and 4 bases from J, with 11 bases between. CDR1 MNHEY and CDR2 SMNVEV come from the germline V gene (reference sequence).

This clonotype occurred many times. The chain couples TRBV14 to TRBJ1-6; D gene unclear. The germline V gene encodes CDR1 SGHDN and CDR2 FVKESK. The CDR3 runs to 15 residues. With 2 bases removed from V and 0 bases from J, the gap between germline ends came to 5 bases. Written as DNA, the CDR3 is TGTGCCAGCAGCCAACGAGTCTCCTATAATTCACCCCTCCACTTT. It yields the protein CASSQRVSYNSPLHF.

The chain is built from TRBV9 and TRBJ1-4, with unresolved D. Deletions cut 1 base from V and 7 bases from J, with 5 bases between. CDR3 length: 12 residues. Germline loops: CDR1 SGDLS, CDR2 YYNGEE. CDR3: CASSVHGEKLFF. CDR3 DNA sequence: TGTGCCAGCAGCGTACATGGTGAAAAACTGTTTTTT.

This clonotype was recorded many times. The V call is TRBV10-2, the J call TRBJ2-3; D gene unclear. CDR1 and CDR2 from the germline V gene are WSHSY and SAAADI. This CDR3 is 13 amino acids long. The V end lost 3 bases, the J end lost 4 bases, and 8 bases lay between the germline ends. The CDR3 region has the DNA TGCGCCAGCAGTGAAGTGGCGCCAGATACGCAGTATTTT. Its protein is CASSEVAPDTQYF.